Following are 23 T cell receptor beta chains from one sample sequenced in a study of neurological immune-mediated disorders (dated by TCRdb to about 2019). Receptor amplification or capture employed 5' RACE. The sequencer was an Illumina HiSeq 2500. The public sequencing data were trimmed at Q25 with fastp and processed into clonotypes with MiXCR by TCRdb, which kept only in-frame beta chains. Under each unique CDR3 protein, matching rows form one entry showing the most common genes and DNA. This sample lists 71,000 or so distinct CDR3 sequences; about 5.2% were detected once. The top ten clonotypes cover less than 2.5% of the sample. Input material: PBMCs. All receptors come from a woman aged 25 to 39 with multiple sclerosis.

In this sample, this clonotype turned up many times. The chain links TRBV29-1 to TRBJ2-1, with a weak D call TRBD1 (5 bases). Germline assignment: CDR1 SQVTM and CDR2 ANQGSEA. Trimming stripped 1 base from V and 1 base from J, with 11 bases between. The CDR3 has 15 residues. The chain's CDR3 is CSVEGQGQSYNEQFF. The CDR3 DNA follows: TGCAGCGTTGAAGGGCAGGGTCAATCCTACAATGAGCAGTTCTTC.

This clonotype was counted at least ten times. One junction end disagrees with the germline gene, perhaps due to a read error. The chain combines TRBV5-6 with TRBJ2-1; a possible D gene is TRBD2 (5 bases). Germline V gene sequence: CDR1 SGHDT, CDR2 YYEEEE. CDR3 size: 16 residues. The CDR3 DNA is TGTGCCAGCAGCTTACGGGGTCAGAGGTCCTTCAATGAGCAGTTCTTC. Protein: CASSLRGQRSFNEQFF.

There are a few counts of this clonotype. The V gene is TRBV12-3 or TRBV12-4, the J gene TRBJ2-7; 8 positions agree with TRBD1. CDR3 length equals 14 residues. Losses at the gene ends were 6 bases for V and 4 bases for J; bases not matched to a gene: 8. The CDR3 loop is CASSPLGQVYEQYF. The CDR3 nucleotides are TGTGCCAGCAGCCCTTTGGGACAGGTTTACGAGCAGTACTTC.

This clonotype was recorded many times. The chain combines TRBV4-1 with TRBJ2-2, with 8 nucleotides matching TRBD2. Germline loops: CDR1 MGHRA, CDR2 YSYEKL. V gave up 0 bases and J gave up 5 bases; unmatched junction bases: 11. The CDR3 contains 18 residues. The CDR3: CASSQEPLLAALTGELFF. DNA of the CDR3: TGCGCCAGCAGCCAAGAACCTCTACTAGCGGCCCTTACCGGGGAGCTGTTTTTT.

This clonotype was seen repeatedly, ten times or more. The rearrangement uses TRBV5-1 and TRBJ1-6; 10 bases are a match to TRBD1. Germline V gene sequence: CDR1 SGHRS, CDR2 YFSETQ. The CDR3 consists of 16 residues. J was trimmed by 8 bases and V by 2 bases; bases with no gene match: 7. The CDR3 nucleotides are TGCGCCAGCAGCTTCTCCCCAGGACAGGGGGATTCACCCCTCCACTTT. Encoded protein: CASSFSPGQGDSPLHF.

This clonotype has a count of ten or more. This chain joins TRBV7-2 and TRBJ1-5; TRBD1 is a possible D gene (5 bases). This CDR3 has 19 amino acids. V lost 2 bases, J lost 4 bases, and 24 bases lay in between. Germline assignment: CDR1 SGHTA and CDR2 FQGNSA. The DNA for the CDR3 is TGTGCCAGCAGCTTATCTATCCAGGCCGGGGACCCCGAAAATCAGCCCCAGCATTTT. Translating it yields CASSLSIQAGDPENQPQHF.

This clonotype was counted between two and nine times. This rearrangement joins TRBV5-1 to TRBJ1-1, with 9 positions matching TRBD1. CDR3 length: 15 residues. V dropped 1 base and J dropped 4; count of bases not matched to a gene: 5. Germline CDR1 reads SGHRS; CDR2 reads YFSETQ. The CDR3 DNA is TGCGCCAGCAGCTTGCTACAGGGGGCCGGCACTGAAGCTTTCTTT. Translated: CASSLLQGAGTEAFF.

Ten or more counts support this clonotype. This sequence joins TRBV9 and TRBJ2-1; D not resolved. The V gene lost 4 bases and the J gene lost 4 bases, with 9 bases spanning the gap. Germline values: CDR1 SGDLS, CDR2 YYNGEE. This CDR3 is built from 13 residues. The CDR3 DNA sequence: TGTGCCAGCAGCCCCGCCGGTTACAATGAGCAGTTCTTC. This translates into CASSPAGYNEQFF.

This clonotype was recorded at least ten times. The chain recombines TRBV20-1 with TRBJ2-5, with TRBD2 identical over 8 bases. The CDR3 loop spans 13 amino acids. The V gene's germline CDR1 is DFQATT and CDR2 SNEGSKA (reference sequence). Losses at the gene ends were 7 bases for V and 4 bases for J; bases not matched to a gene: 8. CDR3 in DNA: TGCAGTGGACTACTAGCGGCTGGAGAGACCCAGTACTTC. It yields the protein CSGLLAAGETQYF.

This clonotype was recorded at least ten times. The gene calls are TRBV10-3 and TRBJ2-3; 8 nucleotides match TRBD2. CDR3 length equals 15 residues. CDR1 is ENHRY and CDR2 is SYGVKD in the germline V gene. The J segment lost 0 bases and the V segment lost 6 bases, leaving 5 bases of the junction unmatched. The CDR3 DNA follows: TGTGCCATCAGGAGAGCGGGAGTGAGCACAGATACGCAGTATTTT. It yields the protein CAIRRAGVSTDTQYF.

This clonotype was counted at least ten times. The chain has TRBV5-1 and TRBJ2-3; D remains unclear. Germline assignment: CDR1 SGHRS and CDR2 YFSETQ. The V end was cut by 0 bases, the J end by 4 bases, with 15 bases between. The CDR3 length is 16 residues. CDR3 region: CASSLGGLRRADTQYF. The DNA for the CDR3 is TGCGCCAGCAGCTTGGGCGGCTTACGAAGGGCAGATACGCAGTATTTT.

This sequence joins TRBV5-1 and TRBJ2-2; D possibly matches TRBD1 or TRBD2 (6 bases each). Trimming stripped 0 bases from V and 7 bases from J, with 10 bases between. Germline V CDR1 and CDR2: SGHRS, YFSETQ. The CDR3 is 14 residues long. The CDR3 spells CASSLAGEVGELFF. CDR3 nucleotides: TGCGCCAGCAGCTTGGCAGGGGAGGTCGGGGAGCTGTTTTTT.

This clonotype has ten or more counts. The CDR3: CASSSLRKQGGGYTF. CDR3 DNA: TGTGCCAGCAGCTCCCTACGAAAACAGGGCGGAGGCTACACCTTC. This sequence joins TRBV5-6 and TRBJ1-2, with D maybe TRBD1 (6 bases). Germline CDR1 SGHDT, CDR2 YYEEEE. V was clipped by 3 bases and J by 8 bases, with 20 bases between them. The CDR3 spans 15 residues.

This clonotype has at least ten counts. V usage is TRBV3-1 and J usage is TRBJ2-5; either TRBD1 or TRBD2 may fit D (5 bases each). The CDR3 extends over 14 amino acids. V gave up 2 bases and J gave up 10 bases, with 17 bases separating them. Per germline, CDR1 LGHDT and CDR2 YNNKEL (reference sequence). The CDR3 region has the DNA TGTGCCAGCAGCCAAACACCTATTGAGGGGAACCAGTACTTC. It translates to CASSQTPIEGNQYF.

This clonotype came up many times. This chain links TRBV4-2 with TRBJ1-6; D is perhaps TRBD1 (6 bases). The germline V gene encodes CDR1 LGHNA and CDR2 YNFKEQ. This CDR3 has 18 amino acids. V was clipped by 1 base and J by 10 bases, with 23 bases between them. The CDR3: CASSQGFGGRGIKSPLHF. CDR3 in DNA: TGTGCCAGCAGCCAAGGATTCGGGGGGCGCGGGATTAAATCACCCCTCCACTTT.

This clonotype was observed at least ten times. This chain uses TRBV6-1 with TRBJ1-1; D gene uncertain. V was trimmed by 7 bases and J by 5 bases, leaving 14 bases between them. The CDR3 consists of 13 residues. Germline V gene data show CDR1 as MNHNS and CDR2 as SASEGT. CDR3 in amino acids: CASTVGQKTEAFF. The CDR3 coding sequence is TGTGCCAGCACGGTAGGGCAGAAGACTGAAGCTTTCTTT.

This clonotype was found many times. The chain carries TRBV10-3 and TRBJ2-1; TRBD1 matches at 7 bases. The CDR3 has 22 amino acids. V lost 3 bases to trimming and J lost 0 bases; unmatched junction nucleotides: 23. The germline V gene has CDR1 ENHRY and CDR2 SYGVKD. The CDR3 DNA reads TGTGCCATCAGTGAATCCTTCTTAGGGACAGTGACCCCCCTTAGCTCCTACAATGAGCAGTTCTTC. Residues: CAISESFLGTVTPLSSYNEQFF.

This clonotype showed up many times. CDR3 region: CASSLALKYEQYF. The CDR3 DNA sequence: TGTGCCAGCAGCTTAGCGCTAAAGTACGAGCAGTACTTC. The chain has TRBV7-8 and TRBJ2-7, with D uncertain. V was pared by 0 bases and J by 4 bases, with 7 bases between. Per the germline V gene, CDR1 is SGHVS and CDR2 is FQNEAQ. This CDR3 contains 13 residues. The variable domain in full, completed from reference TRBV7-8 and TRBJ2-7, reads GAGVSQSPRYKVAKRGQDVALRCDPISGHVSLFWYQQALGQGPEFLTYFQNEAQLDKSGLPSDRFFAERPEGSVSTLKIQRTQQEDSAVYLCASSLALKYEQYFGPGTRLTVT.

This clonotype came up many times. The DNA for the CDR3 is TGTGCCAGCGCGAGGGGGCCAGATACGCAGTATTTT. Translating it yields CASARGPDTQYF. The chain employs TRBV6-5 and TRBJ2-3; 7 nucleotides align to TRBD1. Germline V lookup: CDR1 MNHEY, CDR2 SVGAGI. Trimming cost V 8 bases and J 4 bases; bases outside gene matches: 3. The CDR3 contains 12 residues.

This clonotype has a count of ten or more. The chain employs TRBV5-1 and TRBJ1-4, with 8 bases lining up with TRBD1. With 4 bases clipped from V and 7 bases from J, the junction kept 6 bases outside the gene matches. Germline V gene data show CDR1 as SGHRS and CDR2 as YFSETQ. This CDR3 has 14 residues. The CDR3 region is CASSPGQVGEKLFF. The CDR3 DNA reads as TGCGCCAGCAGCCCGGGACAGGTCGGTGAAAAACTGTTTTTT.

Many counts were recorded for this clonotype. The chain carries TRBV5-1 and TRBJ1-1, with D tentatively TRBD1 (5 bases). The germline V and J ends were trimmed by 5 bases and 1 base, with 18 bases remaining between them. The CDR3 totals 16 residues. Per germline, CDR1 SGHRS and CDR2 YFSETQ. The CDR3 reads CASRETGTVWNTEAFF. For the CDR3, the DNA is TGCGCCAGCAGAGAGACCGGGACGGTCTGGAACACTGAAGCTTTCTTT.

This clonotype was counted at least ten times. This chain connects TRBV5-1 to TRBJ2-1, with D uncertain. Germline-derived CDR1 and CDR2 are SGHRS and YFSETQ. CDR3 length: 13 amino acids. V was cut by 0 bases and J by 6 bases, with 7 bases left in between. Here the CDR3 DNA reads TGCGCCAGCAGCTTGGCCGAAGCCAATGAGCAGTTCTTC. Its translation: CASSLAEANEQFF.

This clonotype was observed at least ten times. J is TRBJ2-7 and V is TRBV27; 10 bases agree with TRBD2. Germline V gene data show CDR1 as MNHEY and CDR2 as SMNVEV (reference sequence). The junction had 4 bases not matched to a gene; V was cut back by 0 bases and J by 8 bases. The CDR3 is made up of 14 amino acids. CDR3: CASSLSVGLAKQYF. The CDR3 DNA reads TGTGCCAGCAGTTTATCGGTGGGACTAGCGAAGCAGTACTTC.